A selection of T cell receptor beta chains follows, all from one sample in a study of identical twins. A single record per CDR3 protein comes from TCRdb applying MiXCR to the 5' RACE reads. The profile shows roughly 770,000 distinct CDR3 sequences, 15% to 20% of them singletons. These data are also associated with another study on T cells expressing NK-cell markers.

Material for sequencing was PBMCs. These receptor sequences come from a woman between 18 and 30 years old in good health. Each CDR3 is given with its conserved first and last residue. D genes are given only for firm matches. Not all rows give a size; the values are once, few, many and, for expanded clones, a class.

DNA: TGTGCCAGCAGCAGGGCAGGGTACAATCAGCCCCAGCATTTT
CDR3: CASSRAGYNQPQHF
V: TRBV5-6
D: -
J: TRBJ1-5
size: few

DNA: TGCGCCAGCAGCACGCGTCCTGGGGGAAACAATGAGCAGTTCTTC
CDR3: CASSTRPGGNNEQFF
V: TRBV5-1
D: -
J: TRBJ2-1
size: few

DNA: TGTGCCAGCAGTTTTGGTAGTGGACTTGAAGCTTTCTTT
CDR3: CASSFGSGLEAFF
V: TRBV12-3/TRBV12-4
D: -
J: TRBJ1-1
size: few

DNA: TGCGCCAGCAGCTTGGCCGTGGGACCCGGGGAGCTGTTTTTT
CDR3: CASSLAVGPGELFF
V: TRBV5-1
D: -
J: TRBJ2-2
size: -

DNA: TGTGCCTGGAGTCGGACAGCAGAAGGTCAAGATACGCAGTATTTT
CDR3: CAWSRTAEGQDTQYF
V: TRBV30
D: -
J: TRBJ2-3
size: few

DNA: TGTGCCAGCACCCCTTTTGTTGGGATTGCCATGAACACTGAAGCTTTCTTT
CDR3: CASTPFVGIAMNTEAFF
V: TRBV5-6
D: -
J: TRBJ1-1
size: -

DNA: TGTGCCAGCAGCTTTACCGGGGCGAGCTCCTACAATGAGCAGTTCTTC
CDR3: CASSFTGASSYNEQFF
V: TRBV5-5
D: -
J: TRBJ2-1
size: few

DNA: TGTGCGACAGGGAGGAACTATGGCTACACCTTC
CDR3: CATGRNYGYTF
V: TRBV5-6
D: TRBD1
J: TRBJ1-2
size: -

DNA: TGCGCCAGCAGTAGGGGGCATGACTATGGCTACACCTTC
CDR3: CASSRGHDYGYTF
V: TRBV5-1
D: TRBD1
J: TRBJ1-2
size: -

DNA: TGTGCCAGCAGCTTATTTAACGGACCGAACACTGAAGCTTTCTTT
CDR3: CASSLFNGPNTEAFF
V: TRBV7-2
D: -
J: TRBJ1-1
size: few

DNA: TGTGCCAGCAGCTTTAGCTATTCGTACGAGCAGTACTTC
CDR3: CASSFSYSYEQYF
V: TRBV7-3
D: -
J: TRBJ2-7
size: few

DNA: TGTGCCAGCAGCTCCACAGGGATTCAGTTCTTC
CDR3: CASSSTGIQFF
V: TRBV7-8
D: -
J: TRBJ2-1
size: -

DNA: TGTGCCAGCAGCCCCTCTCTCGGGGAGGGCACTGAAGCTTTCTTT
CDR3: CASSPSLGEGTEAFF
V: TRBV5-5
D: -
J: TRBJ1-1
size: -

DNA: TGCAGTGCTAGAATACTTCTCACCTACGAGCAGTACTTC
CDR3: CSARILLTYEQYF
V: TRBV20-1
D: -
J: TRBJ2-7
size: few

DNA: TGTGCCAGCAGTTACTCGCCCGTTCCAGATACGCAGTATTTT
CDR3: CASSYSPVPDTQYF
V: TRBV6-5
D: -
J: TRBJ2-3
size: -

DNA: TGCAGTGCTGCAGGAGACAGCAACCGGGGTGGGTTCTTC
CDR3: CSAAGDSNRGGFF
V: TRBV20-1
D: -
J: TRBJ2-1
size: few

DNA: TGTGCCAGCAGTTATCAGGGCCCCAAGACAGATACGCAGTATTTT
CDR3: CASSYQGPKTDTQYF
V: TRBV6-5
D: -
J: TRBJ2-3
size: -

DNA: TGTGCCAGCAGCCTTATATTGAGCGGAACTGAAGCTTTCTTT
CDR3: CASSLILSGTEAFF
V: TRBV5-6
D: -
J: TRBJ1-1
size: few

DNA: TGCGCCAGCAGCTTGGGTCTGAGGGCTGCCGGGGAGCTGTTTTTT
CDR3: CASSLGLRAAGELFF
V: TRBV5-1
D: -
J: TRBJ2-2
size: -

DNA: TGTGCCAGCAGCTTAGGTTCGGGGACCCAGTACTTC
CDR3: CASSLGSGTQYF
V: TRBV7-9
D: -
J: TRBJ2-5
size: -

DNA: TGTGCCAGTAAAAGCGGGCACGTGGGCAATGAGCAGTTCTTC
CDR3: CASKSGHVGNEQFF
V: TRBV19
D: -
J: TRBJ2-1
size: -

DNA: TGCAGTGCTAGGGCTCCCCTAGCGGGGGTTGCAGATACGCAGTATTTT
CDR3: CSARAPLAGVADTQYF
V: TRBV20-1
D: TRBD2
J: TRBJ2-3
size: -

DNA: TGTGCCAGCAGTTTTGGAAGAAACACCATATATTTT
CDR3: CASSFGRNTIYF
V: TRBV12-3/TRBV12-4
D: -
J: TRBJ1-3
size: many

DNA: TGTGCCAGCAAATCAGGGGGACAGGGGAACAATGAGCAGTTCTTC
CDR3: CASKSGGQGNNEQFF
V: TRBV27
D: TRBD1
J: TRBJ2-1
size: -

DNA: TGTGCCAGCTCCCCGAATGGAGAGACCCAGTACTTC
CDR3: CASSPNGETQYF
V: TRBV18
D: -
J: TRBJ2-5
size: few

DNA: TGTGCCAGCAGTGCAAAGATCACCTACGAGCAGTACTTC
CDR3: CASSAKITYEQYF
V: TRBV27
D: -
J: TRBJ2-7
size: few

DNA: TGTGCCAGCAGCCAAGGACTAGCGTTAGATGAGCAGTTCTTC
CDR3: CASSQGLALDEQFF
V: TRBV3-1
D: TRBD2
J: TRBJ2-1
size: few

DNA: TGTGCCAGCAGCTTAGGGAGCGGGACAGGGTTCGAGCAGTACTTC
CDR3: CASSLGSGTGFEQYF
V: TRBV7-2
D: TRBD1
J: TRBJ2-7
size: few

DNA: TGTGCCAGCAGCGTCCTGGGACTAGACTACAATGAGCAGTTCTTC
CDR3: CASSVLGLDYNEQFF
V: TRBV9
D: TRBD2
J: TRBJ2-1
size: -

DNA: TGCGCCAGCAGTGAGCTGTCGGGGGAGAACACTGAAGCTTTCTTT
CDR3: CASSELSGENTEAFF
V: TRBV10-1
D: -
J: TRBJ1-1
size: few

DNA: TGTGCCAGCATCGGGACAGAAGGGGCTGGCTACACCTTC
CDR3: CASIGTEGAGYTF
V: TRBV6-1
D: TRBD1
J: TRBJ1-2
size: few

DNA: TGTGCCAGCAGGCGGGAGGTTACAGGAAGATACGAGCAGTACTTC
CDR3: CASRREVTGRYEQYF
V: TRBV6-1
D: TRBD2
J: TRBJ2-7
size: many

DNA: TGCAGCGTTCCGTTCACCGGAAAGGAAAGCTATGGCTACACCTTC
CDR3: CSVPFTGKESYGYTF
V: TRBV29-1
D: -
J: TRBJ1-2
size: few

DNA: TGCAGTGCTAGAGAGCGCGTCTCTGTTAGCGGGGTGATAGATACGCAGTATTTT
CDR3: CSARERVSVSGVIDTQYF
V: TRBV20-1
D: TRBD2
J: TRBJ2-3
size: -

DNA: TGTGCCAGCAGTTCCCCGAGAGGAGCAGGTTCCTACGAGCAGTACTTC
CDR3: CASSSPRGAGSYEQYF
V: TRBV27
D: -
J: TRBJ2-7
size: -

DNA: TGTGCCAGCGAATGGGCCGGGGAGCTGTTTTTT
CDR3: CASEWAGELFF
V: TRBV7-9
D: -
J: TRBJ2-2
size: -

DNA: TGTGCCAGCAGCCAGTCGCAGGGTAGGAACGAGCAGTACTTC
CDR3: CASSQSQGRNEQYF
V: TRBV3-1
D: -
J: TRBJ2-7
size: -

DNA: TGCGCCAGCAGCGTGACAGGGTGGGACACTGAAGCTTTCTTT
CDR3: CASSVTGWDTEAFF
V: TRBV5-1
D: TRBD1
J: TRBJ1-1
size: -

DNA: TGTGCCAGCAGCTTGGGATTGGGGACAGGGGGAGTTGGCTATGGCTACACCTTC
CDR3: CASSLGLGTGGVGYGYTF
V: TRBV5-6
D: TRBD1
J: TRBJ1-2
size: few